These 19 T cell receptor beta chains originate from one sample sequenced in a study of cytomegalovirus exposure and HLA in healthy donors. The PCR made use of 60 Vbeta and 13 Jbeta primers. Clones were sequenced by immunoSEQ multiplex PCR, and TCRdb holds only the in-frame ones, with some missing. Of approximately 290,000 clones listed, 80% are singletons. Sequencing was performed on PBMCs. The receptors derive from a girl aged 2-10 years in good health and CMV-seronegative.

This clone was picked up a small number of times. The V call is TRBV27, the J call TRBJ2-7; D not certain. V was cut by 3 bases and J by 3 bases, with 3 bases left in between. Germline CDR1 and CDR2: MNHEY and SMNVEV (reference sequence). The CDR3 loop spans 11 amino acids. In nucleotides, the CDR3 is TGTGCCAGCAGTTTCTTCTACGAGCAGTACTTC. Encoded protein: CASSFFYEQYF.

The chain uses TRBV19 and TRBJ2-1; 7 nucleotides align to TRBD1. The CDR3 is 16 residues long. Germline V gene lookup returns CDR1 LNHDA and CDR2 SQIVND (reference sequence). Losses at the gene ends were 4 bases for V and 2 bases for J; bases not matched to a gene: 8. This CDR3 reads CASSRQSGTAYNEQFF. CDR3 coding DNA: TGTGCCAGTAGTAGACAATCCGGGACAGCCTACAATGAGCAGTTCTTC.

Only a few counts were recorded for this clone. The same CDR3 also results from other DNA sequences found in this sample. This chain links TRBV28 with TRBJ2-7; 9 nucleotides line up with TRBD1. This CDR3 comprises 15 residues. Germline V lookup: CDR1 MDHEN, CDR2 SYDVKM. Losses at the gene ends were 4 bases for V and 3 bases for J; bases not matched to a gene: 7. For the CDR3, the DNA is TGTGCCAGCAGTTCCCCCGGGACAGGGAACTACGAGCAGTACTTC. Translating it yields CASSSPGTGNYEQYF.

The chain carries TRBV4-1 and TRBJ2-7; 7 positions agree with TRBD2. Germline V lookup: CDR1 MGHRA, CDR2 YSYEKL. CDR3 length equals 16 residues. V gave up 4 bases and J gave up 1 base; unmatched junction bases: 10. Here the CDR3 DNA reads TGCGCCAGCAGCCCCTGGGGGGGGAAGGGTTCCTACGAGCAGTACTTC. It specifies CASSPWGGKGSYEQYF.

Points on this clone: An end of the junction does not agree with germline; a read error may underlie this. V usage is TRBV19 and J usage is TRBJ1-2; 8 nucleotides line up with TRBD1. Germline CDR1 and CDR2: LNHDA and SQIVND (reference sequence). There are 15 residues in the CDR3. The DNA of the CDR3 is TGTGCCAGTAGGTCGCCTAGGACAGGGAGGATGGATGGGTCCTTC. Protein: CASRSPRTGRMDGSF. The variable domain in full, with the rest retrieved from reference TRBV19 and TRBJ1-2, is DGGITQSPKYLFRKEGQNVTLSCEQNLNHDAMYWYRQDPGQGLRLIYYSQIVNDFQKGDIAEGYSVSREKKESFPLTVTSAQKNPTAFYLCASRSPRTGRMDGSFGSGTRLTVV.

CDR3 protein: CASRTMGGEKLFF. As DNA, the CDR3 is TGTGCCAGCAGGACAATGGGGGGGGAAAAACTGTTTTTT. The V and J genes are TRBV28 and TRBJ1-4, with D tentatively TRBD1 (5 bases). Trimming left V 6 bases short and J 8 bases short, with 13 bases between. The germline gives CDR1 MDHEN, CDR2 SYDVKM. There are 13 residues in the CDR3.

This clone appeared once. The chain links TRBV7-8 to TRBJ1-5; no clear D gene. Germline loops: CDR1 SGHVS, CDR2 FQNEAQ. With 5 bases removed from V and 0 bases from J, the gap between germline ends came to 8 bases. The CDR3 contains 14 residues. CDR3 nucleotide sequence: TGTGCCAGCAGCCATGAGGGTAGCAATCAGCCCCAGCATTTT. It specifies CASSHEGSNQPQHF.

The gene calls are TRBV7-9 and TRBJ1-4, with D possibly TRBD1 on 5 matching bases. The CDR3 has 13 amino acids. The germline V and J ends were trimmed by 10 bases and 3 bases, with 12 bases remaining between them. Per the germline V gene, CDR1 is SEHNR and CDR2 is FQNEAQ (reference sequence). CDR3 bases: TGTGCCACACGTCGGGGGTCTAATGAAAAACTGTTTTTT. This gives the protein CATRRGSNEKLFF. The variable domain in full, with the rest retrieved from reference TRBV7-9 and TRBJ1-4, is DTGVSQNPRHKITKRGQNVTFRCDPISEHNRLYWYRQTLGQGPEFLTYFQNEAQLEKSRLLSDRFSAERPKGSFSTLEIQRTEQGDSAMYLCATRRGSNEKLFFGSGTQLSVL.

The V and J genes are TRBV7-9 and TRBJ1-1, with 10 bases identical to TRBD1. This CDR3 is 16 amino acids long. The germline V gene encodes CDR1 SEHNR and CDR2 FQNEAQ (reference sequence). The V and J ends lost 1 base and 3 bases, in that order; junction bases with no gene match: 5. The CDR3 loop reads CASSLGQGAMDTEAFF. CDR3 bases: TGTGCCAGCAGCTTAGGACAGGGGGCTATGGACACTGAAGCTTTCTTT.

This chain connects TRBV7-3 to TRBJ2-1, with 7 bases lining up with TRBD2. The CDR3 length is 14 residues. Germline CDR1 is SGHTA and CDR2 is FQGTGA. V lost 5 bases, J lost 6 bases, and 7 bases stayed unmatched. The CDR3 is CASSPTGTTNEQFF. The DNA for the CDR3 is TGTGCCAGCAGCCCTACCGGGACTACCAATGAGCAGTTCTTC.

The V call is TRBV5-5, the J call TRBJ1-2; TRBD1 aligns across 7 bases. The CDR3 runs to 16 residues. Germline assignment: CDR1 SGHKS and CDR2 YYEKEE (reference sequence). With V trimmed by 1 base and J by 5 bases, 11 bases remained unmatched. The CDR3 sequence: CASSLSRTGYSYGYTF. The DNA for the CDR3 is TGTGCCAGCAGCTTGTCCCGGACAGGCTATTCATATGGCTACACCTTC.

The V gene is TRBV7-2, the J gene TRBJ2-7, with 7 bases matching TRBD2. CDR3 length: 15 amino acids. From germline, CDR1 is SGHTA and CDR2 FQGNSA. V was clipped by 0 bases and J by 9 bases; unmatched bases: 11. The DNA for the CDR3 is TGTGCCAGCAGCTTAGCGCTTACCGGGAGGAAGGGGCAGTACTTC. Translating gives CASSLALTGRKGQYF.

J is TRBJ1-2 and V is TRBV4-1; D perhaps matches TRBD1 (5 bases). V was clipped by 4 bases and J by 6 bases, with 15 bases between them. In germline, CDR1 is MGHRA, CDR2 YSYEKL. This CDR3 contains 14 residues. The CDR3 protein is CASSRVGHLDGYTF. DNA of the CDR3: TGCGCCAGCAGCCGTGTCGGACATCTGGATGGCTACACCTTC.

This chain's CDR3 is CASSRQTYNEQFF. The CDR3 DNA is TGTGCCAGCAGCCGCCAGACTTACAATGAGCAGTTCTTC. The rearrangement links TRBV7-3 to TRBJ2-1; no clear D. The CDR3 has 13 amino acids. Per germline, CDR1 SGHTA and CDR2 FQGTGA. Trimming pared 5 bases from V and 4 bases from J, leaving 9 bases between.

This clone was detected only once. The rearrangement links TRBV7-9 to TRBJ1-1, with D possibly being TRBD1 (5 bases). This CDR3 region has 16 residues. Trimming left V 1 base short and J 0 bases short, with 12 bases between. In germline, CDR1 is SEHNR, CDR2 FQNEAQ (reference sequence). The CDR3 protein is CASSLVGTGVNTEAFF. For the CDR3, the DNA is TGTGCCAGCAGCTTAGTGGGCACAGGAGTGAACACTGAAGCTTTCTTT.

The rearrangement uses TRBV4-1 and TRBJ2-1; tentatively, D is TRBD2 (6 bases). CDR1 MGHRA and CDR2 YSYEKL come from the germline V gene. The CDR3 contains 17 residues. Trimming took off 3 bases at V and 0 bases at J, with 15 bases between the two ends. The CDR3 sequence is CASSHRAGPSSYNEQFF. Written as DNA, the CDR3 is TGCGCCAGCAGCCACCGTGCGGGGCCTAGCTCCTACAATGAGCAGTTCTTC.

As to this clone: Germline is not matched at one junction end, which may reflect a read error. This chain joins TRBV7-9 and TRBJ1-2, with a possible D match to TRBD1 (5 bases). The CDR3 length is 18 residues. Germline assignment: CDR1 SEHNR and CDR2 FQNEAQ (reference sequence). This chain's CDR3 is CSSSPTPHRGSANYGYTF. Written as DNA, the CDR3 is TGTTCCAGCAGCCCAACCCCCCACCGGGGGAGCGCTAACTATGGCTACACCTTC. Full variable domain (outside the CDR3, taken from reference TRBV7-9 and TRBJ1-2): DTGVSQNPRHKITKRGQNVTFRCDPISEHNRLYWYRQTLGQGPEFLTYFQNEAQLEKSRLLSDRFSAERPKGSFSTLEIQRTEQGDSAMYLCSSSPTPHRGSANYGYTFGSGTRLTVV.

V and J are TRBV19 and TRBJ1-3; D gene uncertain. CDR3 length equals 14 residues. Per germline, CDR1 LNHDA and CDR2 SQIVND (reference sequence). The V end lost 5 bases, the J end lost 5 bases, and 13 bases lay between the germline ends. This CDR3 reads CASSFRGGRNTIYF. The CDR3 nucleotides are TGTGCCAGTAGTTTCCGGGGAGGTAGAAACACCATATATTTT.

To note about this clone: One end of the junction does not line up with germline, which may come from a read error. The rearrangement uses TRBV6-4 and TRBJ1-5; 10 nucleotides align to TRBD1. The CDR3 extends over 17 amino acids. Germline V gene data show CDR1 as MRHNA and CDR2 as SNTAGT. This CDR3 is CARSDRGRPYSNQPQHF. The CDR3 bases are TGTGCCAGGAGTGACAGGGGGCGCCCCTATAGCAATCAGCCCCAGCATTTT.